This TCR beta chain originates from a study of T cells in narcolepsy. Study-wide points: Blood of same and different patients, but not healthy controls, reportedly held recurring autoreactive clonotypes.

About this clone: Its antigen is not known.

TCRdb's table, derived via immunoSEQ multiplex PCR, lists solely in-frame clones and lacks some. The sample carries fewer than 40,000 clones, 81% recorded once. Sample: memory (CD45RA-) CD4+ T cells from blood. This sequence was found in a human donor in good health.

The CDR3 sequence is CAISSKTSGVADTQYF. DNA for the CDR3: TGTGCCATCAGTTCCAAGACTAGCGGGGTCGCAGATACGCAGTATTTT. This chain connects TRBV10-3 to TRBJ2-3; 11 bases line up with TRBD2. The V gene end was trimmed by 5 bases and the J gene end by 4 bases; junction bases not matched to a gene: 8. Per the germline V gene, CDR1 is ENHRY and CDR2 is SYGVKD. There are 16 residues in the CDR3.